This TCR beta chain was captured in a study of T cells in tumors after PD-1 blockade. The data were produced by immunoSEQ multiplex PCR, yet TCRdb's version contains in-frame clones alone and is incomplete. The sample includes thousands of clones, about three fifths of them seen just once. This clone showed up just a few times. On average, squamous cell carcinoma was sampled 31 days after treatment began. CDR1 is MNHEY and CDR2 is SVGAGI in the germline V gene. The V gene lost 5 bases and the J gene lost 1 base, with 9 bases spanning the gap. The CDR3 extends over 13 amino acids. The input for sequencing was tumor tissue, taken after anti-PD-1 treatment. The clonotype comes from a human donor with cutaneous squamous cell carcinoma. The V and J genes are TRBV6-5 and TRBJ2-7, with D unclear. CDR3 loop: CASSPTRSYEQYF. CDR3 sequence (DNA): TGTGCCAGCAGTCCGACTCGATCCTACGAGCAGTACTTC.